This T cell receptor (beta chain) was recovered during a study of T cells after yellow fever vaccination. Study-wide points: Researchers cautioned that FACS-sorted repertoires could harbor abundant clonotypes contaminating from the bulk population.

In this sample, this clonotype turned up many times. Its antigen is unidentified. Conversion of TCR transcripts into cDNA relied on 5'RACE template switching, which added a universal primer site and UMIs. TCRdb reanalysed the 5' RACE reads using MiXCR and keeps one entry per CDR3 protein. The table has fewer than 350,000 distinct CDR3 sequences, 3% to 4.5% seen once. This material consisted of PBMCs, taken on the day of the yellow fever booster vaccination. The source is a man aged 18 to 29 who received the YFV17D yellow fever vaccine.

The CDR3 sequence is CSVVFAAKNIQYF. Written as DNA, the CDR3 is TGCAGCGTTGTGTTTGCGGCCAAAAACATTCAGTACTTC. This chain connects TRBV29-1 to TRBJ2-4; no reliable D call. In germline, CDR1 is SQVTM, CDR2 ANQGSEA. Trimming took 4 bases from V and 1 from J, leaving 8 bases between them. The CDR3 is 13 residues long.